Shown below are 12 T cell receptor beta chains from a single sample sequenced in a study of beta chain features in type 1 diabetes. The investigators reverse transcribed all of the isolated RNA, so they sequenced expressed TCRB transcripts. The repertoire was sequenced with immunoSEQ multiplex PCR; TCRdb's copy has only in-frame clones and lacks some. The repertoire consists of a few hundred thousand clones, with roughly 11% occurring once and the leading ten covering around 0.015%. The sequencing sample was made of naive CD4+ T cells from blood. All receptors derive from a woman in her thirties in good health.

This clone has a handful of counts. The DNA of the CDR3 is TGTGCCAGCTCACCACTCGAGGTGGGAGAGACCCAGTACTTC. Its translation: CASSPLEVGETQYF. This sequence joins TRBV18 and TRBJ2-5, with no clear D. The V end was cut by 1 base, the J end by 4 bases, with 10 bases between. The germline V gene has CDR1 KGHSH and CDR2 LQKENI. CDR3 length equals 14 residues.

This clone was found a few times. V usage is TRBV4-2 and J usage is TRBJ2-3; 10 bases map to TRBD2. This CDR3 has 19 residues. Germline V gives CDR1 LGHNA, CDR2 YNFKEQ. After removal of 0 bases from V and 0 bases from J, the junction contained 9 bases not matched to a gene. CDR3 residues: CASSQEMLAGATSTDTQYF. The CDR3 region has the DNA TGTGCCAGCAGCCAAGAGATGCTAGCGGGAGCCACTAGCACAGATACGCAGTATTTT.

This clone came up a few times. The rearrangement uses TRBV30 and TRBJ2-7; 10 bases align to TRBD1. Germline CDR1 and CDR2: GTSNPN and SVGIG (reference sequence). Losses at the gene ends were 2 bases for V and 6 bases for J; bases not matched to a gene: 7. The CDR3 consists of 14 residues. CDR3 coding DNA: TGTGCCTGGAGTTCCGGGACAGGGGTTCTCGAGCAGTACTTC. This codes for CAWSSGTGVLEQYF. Using reference TRBV30 and TRBJ2-7 for the parts outside the CDR3, the full variable domain is SQTIHQWPATLVQPVGSPLSLECTVEGTSNPNLYWYRQAAGRGLQLLFYSVGIGQISSEVPQNLSASRPQDRQFILSSKKLLLSDSGFYLCAWSSGTGVLEQYFGPGTRLTVT.

This chain connects TRBV29-1 to TRBJ1-1; 7 nucleotides line up with TRBD1. There are 12 residues in the CDR3. Per the germline V gene, CDR1 is SQVTM and CDR2 is ANQGSEA. The V and J ends lost 7 bases and 1 base, in that order; junction bases with no gene match: 3. The CDR3 reads CSANRGNTEAFF. The CDR3 DNA follows: TGCAGCGCTAACAGGGGGAACACTGAAGCTTTCTTT.

J is TRBJ1-1 and V is TRBV2; TRBD1 matches 9 bases. CDR3 length equals 13 residues. V dropped 6 bases and J dropped 5; count of bases not matched to a gene: 4. Germline CDR1 reads SNHLY; CDR2 reads FYNNEI. The chain's CDR3 is CASSTGGSTEAFF. In nucleotides, the CDR3 is TGTGCCAGCAGCACAGGGGGCTCGACTGAAGCTTTCTTT.

J is TRBJ1-2 and V is TRBV20-1; possibly TRBD1 for D (6 bases). CDR1 DFQATT and CDR2 SNEGSKA come from the germline V gene (reference sequence). V was pared by 6 bases and J by 8 bases, with 13 bases between. The CDR3 is 11 amino acids. In nucleotides, the CDR3 is TGCAGTGCAAAAAACAGGGTCGGCTACACCTTC. The encoded protein is CSAKNRVGYTF.

The chain links TRBV18 to TRBJ2-7, with TRBD1 identical over 7 bases. The CDR3 contains 15 residues. V shed 6 bases and J 3 bases; nucleotides not matched to a gene: 11. From germline, CDR1 is KGHSH and CDR2 LQKENI. CDR3: CASSSIGTADYEQYF. CDR3 nucleotide sequence: TGTGCCAGCTCTTCCATAGGGACAGCAGACTACGAGCAGTACTTC.

This chain connects TRBV7-2 to TRBJ2-7, with 10 bases lining up with TRBD2. The length of the CDR3 is 15 residues. Trimming at V came to 3 bases and at J to 0 bases, leaving 2 bases not matched to a gene. Per the germline V gene, CDR1 is SGHTA and CDR2 is FQGNSA. In nucleotides, the CDR3 is TGTGCCAGCAGCTTCTCTAGCGGGAGCTCCTACGAGCAGTACTTC. It encodes CASSFSSGSSYEQYF.

This clone came up a few times. The J gene is TRBJ2-1, the V gene TRBV10-3; maybe TRBD1 (7 bases). This CDR3 has 15 residues. Germline V gene sequence: CDR1 ENHRY, CDR2 SYGVKD. The V gene lost 4 bases and the J gene lost 5 bases, with 15 bases spanning the gap. The CDR3 reads CAISGQGLTDNEQFF. The CDR3 nucleotides read TGTGCCATCAGTGGACAGGGACTCACCGACAATGAGCAGTTCTTC.

The rearrangement links TRBV18 to TRBJ2-2; D not certain. There are 15 residues in the CDR3. The germline V gene has CDR1 KGHSH and CDR2 LQKENI. With 0 bases removed from V and 2 bases from J, the gap between germline ends came to 7 bases. CDR3 bases: TGTGCCAGCTCACCACCCAGCGAAAACACCGGGGAGCTGTTTTTT. It translates to CASSPPSENTGELFF.

The chain combines TRBV2 with TRBJ2-7; 7 bases are a match to TRBD2. With 10 bases clipped from V and 6 bases from J, the junction kept 15 bases outside the gene matches. Germline-derived CDR1 and CDR2 are SNHLY and FYNNEI. This CDR3 has 14 amino acids. The CDR3 DNA reads as TGTGCCACCAGGGACTATTTTGTAGGAGGCGAGCAGTACTTC. It encodes CATRDYFVGGEQYF.

The genes are TRBV28 and TRBJ2-2; 8 nucleotides align to TRBD1. Trimming removed 2 bases from V and 4 bases from J; junction bases left unmatched: 6. Germline CDR1 MDHEN, CDR2 SYDVKM. The CDR3 sequence is 16 residues long. The CDR3 DNA sequence: TGTGCCAGCAGTTTAGGTGCAGGGGGCACCACCGGGGAGCTGTTTTTT. It codes for CASSLGAGGTTGELFF.